This T cell receptor (beta chain) appears in the sequencing data of a study of cytotoxic CD8 clonotypes in ibrutinib-treated CLL. Overall study findings and caveats: Sustained-remission and progressing patients' sampling times differed. At progression, clonality fell back toward baseline after rising at ibrutinib response.

Remarks on this clone: Its antigen is still unknown.

V was clipped by 1 base and J by 7 bases, with 10 bases between them. Germline V gene data show CDR1 as GTSNPN and CDR2 as SVGIG (reference sequence). This CDR3 has 12 residues. The targeted sequencing depth was 1 in 200,000 to 1 in 1 million T cells. Sequencing was performed with immunoSEQ multiplex PCR; in TCRdb, only in-frame clones are kept and a portion is missing. The sample consists of 150,000 to 200,000 clones, around nine tenths of them appearing once. This material consisted of PBMCs, taken at disease progression, from a patient treated with ibrutinib. The gene calls are TRBV30 and TRBJ1-1; D is ambiguous. The receptor was derived from a human donor with chronic lymphocytic leukemia. The CDR3: CAWSGETNEAFF. Here the CDR3 DNA reads TGTGCCTGGAGTGGGGAGACCAATGAAGCTTTCTTT.